This T cell receptor beta chain appears in the sequencing data of a study of CD4 T cells in relation to SARS-CoV-2 and coronaviruses. Study-level background: TCR beta CDR3s were sequenced after roughly 10-day antigen culture of PBMCs.

Data came from immunoSEQ multiplex PCR; TCRdb stores just in-frame clones and leaves some out. There are about 28,000 clones in the sample; about 70% occur only once, and under 30% lies in the top ten. The unexposed donors gave CD4+ T cells in 2011-2018, prior to COVID-19. Isolation of CD4+ T cells took place after roughly nine days in culture. Unexposed-donor CD4+ T cells were probed with SARS-CoV-2 S/N and four cold-coronavirus spikes, cells permitting. On days 3 and 7, cultures got half fresh IL-2 medium. With respect to this clone: The antigen is unknown.

V lost 5 bases, J lost 2 bases, and 17 bases lay in between. CDR1 and CDR2 from the germline V gene are SGDLS and YYNGEE. The CDR3 contains 17 residues. The genes are TRBV9 and TRBJ2-6; possibly TRBD1 for D (6 bases). Source material: CD4+ T cells from PBMCs, cultured in vitro. The sequence was collected from a human donor in good health. The CDR3 nucleotides read TGTGCCAGCAGTCTTACTCAGGGGTCTGCTGGGGCCAACGTCCTGACTTTC. Protein: CASSLTQGSAGANVLTF.